The source of this T cell receptor (beta chain) is a study of beta chain features in type 1 diabetes. Study as a whole: The study found patients and healthy donors alike in age, gender and cell yields.

The sequenced template was cDNA made from the entire isolated RNA. Assay: immunoSEQ multiplex PCR; the TCRdb copy retains only in-frame clones and omits some. The top ten hold under 0.55% of the sample, which has about 160,000 clones, approximately 7.9% seen once. Study-level results: Across all four CD4+ subsets, people with type 1 diabetes showed modestly shorter TCRB CDR3s. The naive, central memory and Treg TCRB repertoires showed an apparent similarity that was greater among patients than among healthy donors.

A single heparinised draw of roughly 110 mL on average was taken per donor. The CDR3 length is 14 residues. From germline, CDR1 is SGHKS and CDR2 YYEKEE (reference sequence). The V end lost 7 bases, the J end lost 3 bases, and 16 bases lay between the germline ends. In the case of this clone: Its target is unknown.

The V call is TRBV5-5, the J call TRBJ1-1, with D perhaps matching TRBD1 (6 bases). This TCR was recovered from a man between 18 and 35 years old with type 1 diabetes. Sequencing was done on a sample of central memory CD4+ T cells from blood. The CDR3 region is CASFRGGRHTEAFF. CDR3 sequence (DNA): TGTGCCAGCTTCAGGGGTGGCCGTCACACTGAAGCTTTCTTT.